What follows are 21 T cell receptor beta chains derived from one specimen sequenced in a study of a mutant IDH1 vaccine in newly diagnosed glioma (dated by TCRdb to 2020 to 2022). No antigens are known for them. The time point label, as the study defines it: week 5, during vaccination. Each vaccine dose, consisting of 300 ug of a 20-mer mutant IDH1 peptide in Montanide, was administered subcutaneously with topical imiquimod. The receptor library was made with the immunoSEQ multiplex PCR assay. TCRdb obtained this table from immuneACCESS and retained in-frame rearrangements with V and J assigned. These tables miss some clones; where compared with another copy, unresolved V genes account for less than half of the shortfall, and the remainder is unexplained. The sample table contains over 50,000 clones; only one count was recorded for 75% to 90% of them. The top ten clonotypes cover roughly 5% of the sample.

The sequencing here drew on PBMCs, taken from a glioma patient whose treatment included an IDH1 peptide vaccine. The source of these receptors is a middle-aged woman with glioma.

V gene TRBV27 combines with J gene TRBJ1-4, with TRBD1 as a possible D gene (6 bases). Germline V gene sequence: CDR1 MNHEY, CDR2 SMNVEV (reference sequence). The germline V and J ends were trimmed by 5 bases and 8 bases, with 12 bases remaining between them. The CDR3 consists of 13 residues. CDR3 loop: CASSAQGREKLFF. The CDR3 DNA follows: TGTGCCAGCAGTGCTCAGGGGAGGGAAAAACTGTTTTTT.

The V and J genes are TRBV7-9 and TRBJ1-1; TRBD1 matches 8 bases. This CDR3 has 15 residues. J was trimmed by 6 bases and V by 5 bases; bases with no gene match: 11. CDR1 and CDR2 (germline): SEHNR, FQNEAQ (reference sequence). This chain's CDR3 is CASSAAGQGSPEAFF. CDR3 bases: TGTGCCAGCAGCGCCGCTGGACAGGGATCCCCTGAAGCTTTCTTT.

The chain uses TRBV5-4 and TRBJ2-2; 8 bases line up with TRBD1. The germline CDR1 and CDR2 sequences are SGHNT and YYREEE (reference sequence). This CDR3 contains 14 residues. J was trimmed by 3 bases and V by 6 bases; bases with no gene match: 4. CDR3 in DNA: TGTGCCAGCACATACAGGGGGTACACCGGGGAGCTGTTTTTT. Its protein product is CASTYRGYTGELFF.

Note on this clone: A read error may account for a junction end that differs from germline. The rearrangement joins TRBV10-3 to TRBJ1-2; 8 bases line up with TRBD1. The CDR3 has 16 residues. From germline, CDR1 is ENHRY and CDR2 SYGVKD. CDR3 sequence (DNA): TGTGCCAGCAGTCCCATTACCGGGACAGGATCCTATGGCTACACCTTC. Translated, it gives CASSPITGTGSYGYTF.

This chain joins TRBV21-1 and TRBJ1-5; the table's D call, TRBD1, was not checked against the DNA. TRBV21-1 is labeled a pseudogene. The CDR3 is made up of 18 amino acids. CDR3 sequence reads: CASSKEQVGRDGNQPQHF. The DNA for the CDR3 is TGTGCCAGCAGCAAAGAACAGGTCGGAAGGGATGGCAATCAGCCCCAGCATTTT.

The chain has TRBV10-3 and TRBJ2-7; 14 positions match TRBD2. The CDR3 sequence is 16 residues long. Germline CDR1 and CDR2: ENHRY and SYGVKD. The ends lost 0 bases at V and 3 bases at J; junction bases unmatched: 1. As DNA, the CDR3 is TGTGCCATCAGTGAGTCCGGGACTAGCGGGAGCTACGAGCAGTACTTC. It codes for CAISESGTSGSYEQYF.

The rearrangement links TRBV27 to TRBJ1-4; a possible D gene is TRBD1 (5 bases). V was pared by 8 bases and J by 8 bases, with 18 bases between. Germline assignment: CDR1 MNHEY and CDR2 SMNVEV (reference sequence). The CDR3 has 14 residues. CDR3 nucleotide sequence: TGTGCCAGCTTTTCTACAGGTACCTGGGAAAAACTGTTTTTT. It translates to CASFSTGTWEKLFF.

This chain connects TRBV5-8 to TRBJ2-7; D tentatively fits TRBD1 or TRBD2 (5 bases each). The germline gives CDR1 SGHTS, CDR2 YDEGEE. CDR3 length: 11 amino acids. V dropped 6 bases and J dropped 7 bases, with 11 bases sitting between them. CDR3 nucleotides: TGTGCCAGCACGGGGCTGAGGGAGCAGTACTTC. Protein: CASTGLREQYF.

This rearrangement joins TRBV18 to TRBJ1-4; weak D call: TRBD1 (5 bases). The V end was cut by 3 bases, the J end by 7 bases, with 15 bases between. Per germline, CDR1 KGHSH and CDR2 LQKENI. CDR3 length: 15 residues. The CDR3 bases are TGTGCCAGCTCACCGGCCGGGGAGAGGGGTGAAAAACTGTTTTTT. Translated: CASSPAGERGEKLFF.

The rearrangement uses TRBV7-9 and TRBJ1-1, with 7 bases lining up with TRBD1. The CDR3 is made up of 15 amino acids. V shed 2 bases, J shed 0 bases, and the junction held 3 bases outside the gene matches. CDR1 and CDR2 (germline): SEHNR, FQNEAQ (reference sequence). CDR3 region: CASSLFGTVNTEAFF. In DNA form, the CDR3 reads TGTGCCAGCAGCTTATTCGGGACAGTGAACACTGAAGCTTTCTTT.

The chain carries TRBV6-5 and TRBJ2-5; 12 bases agree with TRBD2. The CDR3 loop spans 14 amino acids. Trimming removed 5 bases from V and 5 bases from J; junction bases left unmatched: 3. CDR1 and CDR2 (germline): MNHEY, SVGAGI. In nucleotides, the CDR3 is TGTGCCAGCAGTGCTAGCGGGGGGGCCGAGACCCAGTACTTC. This sequence encodes CASSASGGAETQYF.

The chain employs TRBV5-5 and TRBJ2-6; TRBD2 might be the D (7 bases). The CDR3 runs 16 residues. V lost 1 base and J 0 bases, leaving 8 bases between the germline ends. Germline V gene sequence: CDR1 SGHKS, CDR2 YYEKEE (reference sequence). In nucleotides, the CDR3 is TGTGCCAGCAGCTTGAGGGGGGGCTCTGGGGCCAACGTCCTGACTTTC. It is translated as CASSLRGGSGANVLTF.

This rearrangement joins TRBV19 to TRBJ1-4; no reliable D call. V lost 3 bases and J 7 bases, leaving 12 bases between the germline ends. Germline V CDR1 and CDR2: LNHDA, SQIVND (reference sequence). This CDR3 contains 14 residues. The CDR3 DNA sequence: TGTGCCAGTAGTATCGGAGGAGGTGGTGAAAAACTGTTTTTT. It specifies CASSIGGGGEKLFF.

The J gene is TRBJ1-2, the V gene TRBV5-4; D is ambiguous. This CDR3 has 15 amino acids. Germline CDR1 and CDR2: SGHNT and YYREEE (reference sequence). The V and J ends lost 7 bases and 5 bases respectively, with 21 bases between them. CDR3 in amino acids: CASSNPTSNRYGYTF. The DNA for the CDR3 is TGTGCCAGCTCAAATCCGACGTCCAACCGTTATGGCTACACCTTC.

This chain uses TRBV7-9 with TRBJ2-1, with unresolved D. V gave up 5 bases and J gave up 6 bases, with 11 bases separating them. In germline, CDR1 is SEHNR, CDR2 FQNEAQ (reference sequence). The CDR3 totals 13 residues. The CDR3 sequence: CASSPRSRNEQFF. In DNA form, the CDR3 reads TGTGCCAGCAGCCCAAGGTCCCGCAATGAGCAGTTCTTC.

The chain uses TRBV7-9 and TRBJ2-3, with a weak D call TRBD2 (6 bases). The CDR3 has 15 amino acids. Germline V gene data show CDR1 as SEHNR and CDR2 as FQNEAQ (reference sequence). The V gene lost 7 bases and the J gene lost 0 bases, with 14 bases spanning the gap. The CDR3 region has the DNA TGTGCCAGCACCCCCCCGGGGGTTAGCACAGATACGCAGTATTTT. It codes for CASTPPGVSTDTQYF.

This clone has a single count. The V and J genes are TRBV5-6 and TRBJ2-7; 7 bases align to TRBD1. Trimming removed 4 bases from V and 3 bases from J; junction bases left unmatched: 4. Germline V gene lookup returns CDR1 SGHDT and CDR2 YYEEEE. CDR3 size: 13 residues. CDR3 in DNA: TGTGCCAGCAGCCCGGGACAGAGCTACGAGCAGTACTTC. Translating it yields CASSPGQSYEQYF.

The chain combines TRBV29-1 with TRBJ2-1, with a possible D match to TRBD2 (6 bases). The CDR3 loop spans 11 amino acids. Per the germline V gene, CDR1 is SQVTM and CDR2 is ANQGSEA. V was cut by 8 bases and J by 3 bases, with 8 bases left in between. CDR3 in amino acids: CSLAYYNEQFF. In nucleotides, the CDR3 is TGCAGCCTAGCGTACTACAATGAGCAGTTCTTC.

The rearrangement links TRBV6-1 to TRBJ2-5; possibly TRBD1 or TRBD2 for D (5 bases each). V was clipped by 4 bases and J by 5 bases, with 11 bases between them. Germline CDR1 MNHNS, CDR2 SASEGT. This CDR3 spans 13 amino acids. CDR3 sequence: CASSAPGLETQYF. The CDR3 bases are TGTGCCAGCAGTGCTCCGGGGCTGGAGACCCAGTACTTC.

The rearrangement joins TRBV29-1 to TRBJ2-1; the match to TRBD2 covers 7 bases. CDR1 is SQVTM, CDR2 ANQGSEA, per germline. The V segment lost 7 bases and the J segment 5 bases; nucleotides outside the gene matches: 8. The CDR3 covers 13 residues. The CDR3: CSALGLADNEQFF. CDR3 bases: TGCAGCGCCCTGGGGCTAGCGGACAATGAGCAGTTCTTC.

The gene calls are TRBV5-4 and TRBJ2-1; TRBD1 aligns across 7 bases. CDR3 size: 14 residues. Per the germline V gene, CDR1 is SGHNT and CDR2 is YYREEE (reference sequence). V trimming: 4 bases; J trimming: 5 bases; junction bases outside the gene matches: 6. The CDR3 here is CASSLGQSNNEQFF. In nucleotides, the CDR3 is TGTGCCAGCAGCCTGGGACAGTCAAACAATGAGCAGTTCTTC.